One sample yielded the 14 T cell receptor beta chains listed below, sequenced in a study of blood T cell repertoires in COVID-19. TCRdb keeps only in-frame clones here, not all; method: immunoSEQ multiplex PCR. The data show 150,000 to 200,000 clones, approximately 86% seen once. Sequenced material: peripheral blood. These receptor sequences come from a middle-aged man with active or convalescent COVID-19.

The rearrangement joins TRBV6-1 to TRBJ1-4; the match to TRBD1 covers 7 bases. J was trimmed by 8 bases and V by 3 bases; bases with no gene match: 9. The CDR3 extends over 15 amino acids. CDR1 and CDR2 (germline): MNHNS, SASEGT. The CDR3: CASSDTGAVIEKLFF. The CDR3 region has the DNA TGTGCCAGCAGTGACACAGGGGCTGTTATCGAAAAACTGTTTTTT.

As regards this clone: Other DNA sequences in this specimen translate into the identical CDR3. V usage is TRBV11-2 and J usage is TRBJ1-5; D is perhaps TRBD1 (5 bases). CDR1 and CDR2 from the germline V gene are SGHAT and FQNNGV. V dropped 1 base and J dropped 2 bases, with 15 bases sitting between them. This CDR3 has 17 residues. The CDR3 sequence: CASSLGRLGGGNQPQHF. In DNA form, the CDR3 reads TGTGCCAGCAGCTTAGGTCGGCTGGGGGGGGGCAATCAGCCCCAGCATTTT.

This sequence joins TRBV7-8 and TRBJ2-1; D is unresolved. Germline V CDR1 and CDR2: SGHVS, FQNEAQ. Between the trimmed V and J ends, which lost 5 bases and 3 bases, there was a span of 5 bases. The CDR3 loop spans 12 amino acids. Written as DNA, the CDR3 is TGTGCCAGCAGCCCGTTCTACAATGAGCAGTTCTTC. Protein sequence: CASSPFYNEQFF.

This clone was picked up one time. This chain links TRBV7-2 with TRBJ2-7, with 15 bases lining up with TRBD2. With V trimmed by 5 bases and J by 7 bases, 6 bases remained unmatched. The CDR3 covers 15 residues. The germline CDR1 and CDR2 sequences are SGHTA and FQGNSA. The CDR3: CASSPGLAGGREQYF. CDR3 in DNA: TGTGCCAGCAGCCCAGGACTAGCGGGGGGGCGGGAGCAGTACTTC.

The V gene is TRBV5-1, the J gene TRBJ2-7; weak D call: TRBD1 (6 bases). Germline V gene data show CDR1 as SGHRS and CDR2 as YFSETQ. The CDR3 is 13 residues long. Deletions cut 4 bases from V and 5 bases from J, with 13 bases between. CDR3 DNA: TGCGCCAGCAGCGTACAGGGTAAAGACGAGCAGTACTTC. Amino acid sequence: CASSVQGKDEQYF.

As DNA, the CDR3 is TGCGCCAGCAGCCAAGAAAACGGGGGGGCCTACGAGCAGTACTTC. The encoded protein is CASSQENGGAYEQYF. V gene TRBV4-1 combines with J gene TRBJ2-7; 8 positions agree with TRBD2. The CDR3 is made up of 15 amino acids. J lost 2 bases, V lost 0 bases, and 3 bases had no gene match. Germline V gene lookup returns CDR1 MGHRA and CDR2 YSYEKL.

The gene calls are TRBV18 and TRBJ1-1, with a weak D call TRBD1 (5 bases). The V end was cut by 3 bases, the J end by 5 bases, with 25 bases between. The CDR3 covers 18 residues. Looked up from germline, CDR1 is KGHSH and CDR2 is LQKENI. The chain's CDR3 is CASSPPPPGVPTGTEAFF. DNA of the CDR3: TGTGCCAGCTCACCGCCCCCGCCGGGGGTCCCGACGGGGACTGAAGCTTTCTTT. Combining the CDR3 with reference TRBV18 and TRBJ1-1 gives the whole variable domain NAGVMQNPRHLVRRRGQEARLRCSPMKGHSHVYWYRQLPEEGLKFMVYLQKENIIDESGMPKERFSAEFPKEGPSILRIQQVVRGDSAAYFCASSPPPPGVPTGTEAFFGQGTRLTVV.

The chain carries TRBV2 and TRBJ1-1; D is uncertain. The CDR3 extends over 17 amino acids. V lost 2 bases and J 3 bases, leaving 19 bases between the germline ends. Germline V gene data show CDR1 as SNHLY and CDR2 as FYNNEI. Here the CDR3 DNA reads TGTGCCAGCAGTGAATTAATCCGGGTAGAACTGGACACTGAAGCTTTCTTT. Protein: CASSELIRVELDTEAFF. Together with reference TRBV2 and TRBJ1-1, the CDR3 gives the full variable domain: EPEVTQTPSHQVTQMGQEVILRCVPISNHLYFYWYRQILGQKVEFLVSFYNNEISEKSEIFDDQFSVERPDGSNFTLKIRSTKLEDSAMYFCASSELIRVELDTEAFFGQGTRLTVV.

The chain employs TRBV7-9 and TRBJ2-1, with TRBD2 identical over 7 bases. Germline values: CDR1 SEHNR, CDR2 FQNEAQ (reference sequence). J gave up 9 bases and V 3 bases, and 5 bases lay outside the gene matches. The CDR3 is made up of 13 amino acids. CDR3 nucleotides: TGTGCCAGCAGCTTTGGAAGGGAGGGTGAGCAGTTCTTC. Protein product: CASSFGREGEQFF.

This rearrangement joins TRBV27 to TRBJ2-3, with TRBD2 matching 10 bases. Per the germline V gene, CDR1 is MNHEY and CDR2 is SMNVEV (reference sequence). V shed 5 bases, J shed 4 bases, and the junction held 6 bases outside the gene matches. CDR3 size: 15 residues. CDR3 nucleotide sequence: TGTGCCAGCAGTACACTAGCGGGGACGTCAGATACGCAGTATTTT. As protein: CASSTLAGTSDTQYF.

This chain joins TRBV10-3 and TRBJ2-7, with 8 bases aligning to TRBD1. Germline CDR1 is ENHRY and CDR2 is SYGVKD. The length of the CDR3 is 14 residues. The junction had 8 bases not matched to a gene; V was cut back by 8 bases and J by 2 bases. The DNA of the CDR3 is TGTGCCATCGGGAGACAGGGGATGACCTACGAGCAGTACTTC. It is translated as CAIGRQGMTYEQYF.

Only a few counts were recorded for this clone. In DNA form, the CDR3 reads TGTGCCAGCCAAGACAGGGCCGGGGCCAACGTCCTGACTTTC. Translated: CASQDRAGANVLTF. This chain uses TRBV2 with TRBJ2-6; 7 bases are shared with TRBD1. Trimming cost V 8 bases and J 4 bases; bases outside gene matches: 5. The CDR3 extends over 14 amino acids. Germline V gene data show CDR1 as SNHLY and CDR2 as FYNNEI.

The chain couples TRBV28 to TRBJ2-5; 7 positions match TRBD2. V shed 3 bases, J shed 5 bases, and the junction held 9 bases outside the gene matches. This CDR3 spans 15 amino acids. CDR1 MDHEN and CDR2 SYDVKM come from the germline V gene. CDR3 bases: TGTGCCAGCAGTTTGGTGGGGGGGGTCGGGGAGACCCAGTACTTC. Translation gives CASSLVGGVGETQYF.

The J gene is TRBJ2-2, the V gene TRBV3-1 (or the pseudogene TRBV3-2); the D is unclear. Germline V lookup: CDR1 LGHDT, CDR2 YNNKEL (reference sequence). This CDR3 has 13 amino acids. V was cut by 1 base and J by 3 bases, with 3 bases left in between. For the CDR3, the DNA is TGTGCCAGCAGCCAAGTCGACACCGGGGAGCTGTTTTTT. Its translation is CASSQVDTGELFF.